One sample yielded the 11 T cell receptor beta chains listed below, sequenced in a study of cytomegalovirus exposure and HLA in healthy donors. Researchers ran the PCR with 60 Vbeta and 13 Jbeta primers. Repertoires were generated with immunoSEQ multiplex PCR, while TCRdb's copy carries only in-frame clones and drops some. The profile shows about 130,000 clones, about 72% of them singletons. Sequencing was carried out using PBMCs. The receptor source for this set is a female donor in good health and CMV-seronegative.

The CDR3 DNA is TGTGCCAGCAGTGAGGCGGGAACTGGAAACACCATATATTTT. Residues: CASSEAGTGNTIYF. The J gene is TRBJ1-3, the V gene TRBV2, with D unclear. V lost 3 bases to trimming and J lost 2 bases, with 8 bases between them. This CDR3 contains 14 residues. Per germline, CDR1 SNHLY and CDR2 FYNNEI.

CDR3 DNA sequence: TGTGCCAGCAGCTTAGCGCGAGCTAGCGTCGAGCAGTACTTC. Protein sequence: CASSLARASVEQYF. V gene TRBV7-6 combines with J gene TRBJ2-5; possibly TRBD2 for D (6 bases). The J call could be wrong; TRBJ2-7 is a better fit for the DNA end. Germline V gene lookup returns CDR1 SGHVS and CDR2 FNYEAQ. CDR3 length: 14 amino acids.

In its sample, this clone was seen a few times. This chain joins TRBV5-4 and TRBJ2-2; a weak D match, TRBD1 (5 bases). This CDR3 region has 15 residues. V dropped 0 bases and J dropped 7 bases, with 13 bases sitting between them. Germline values: CDR1 SGHNT, CDR2 YYREEE (reference sequence). CDR3 in amino acids: CASSLVGVVVGELFF. DNA of the CDR3: TGTGCCAGCAGCTTGGTAGGGGTTGTCGTCGGGGAGCTGTTTTTT.

J is TRBJ2-3 and V is TRBV4-3; 8 nucleotides align to TRBD2. Germline assignment: CDR1 LGHNA and CDR2 YSLEER. The CDR3 consists of 15 residues. The V segment lost 0 bases and the J segment 4 bases; nucleotides outside the gene matches: 3. The DNA of the CDR3 is TGCGCCAGCAGCCAAGAAGGGACTAGTCCAGATACGCAGTATTTT. Translation gives CASSQEGTSPDTQYF.

The chain couples TRBV28 to TRBJ2-1; TRBD1 agrees at 10 bases. Germline V lookup: CDR1 MDHEN, CDR2 SYDVKM. V shed 6 bases, J shed 9 bases, and the junction held 14 bases outside the gene matches. The CDR3 spans 16 residues. The CDR3 sequence is CASSLPGGQGTAEQFF. For the CDR3, the DNA is TGTGCCAGCAGCCTACCGGGGGGACAGGGGACGGCTGAGCAGTTCTTC.

CDR3 loop: CASSRLEESRNEQFF. Here the CDR3 DNA reads TGCGCCAGCAGCCGACTGGAGGAAAGCCGCAATGAGCAGTTCTTC. The chain couples TRBV4-3 to TRBJ2-1; D perhaps matches TRBD2 (5 bases). Per germline, CDR1 LGHNA and CDR2 YSLEER. The CDR3 is made up of 15 amino acids. V was shortened by 4 bases and J by 6 bases, with 16 bases between the two germline ends.

The J gene is TRBJ2-1, the V gene TRBV1; the table assigns TRBD2, which was not confirmed against the DNA. TRBV1 is a recognized pseudogene. The CDR3 is 17 residues long. CDR3 DNA sequence: TGCACCAGCAGCCAAGAATGGGTAGCGGGATGGTACAATGAGCAGTTCTTC. Its protein is CTSSQEWVAGWYNEQFF.

This clone has just a few counts. The rearrangement links TRBV4-3 to TRBJ1-4; maybe TRBD1 (5 bases). Germline V lookup: CDR1 LGHNA, CDR2 YSLEER. CDR3 size: 17 residues. The ends were cut back, 0 bases at V and 8 bases at J, with 19 bases in the middle. The CDR3 loop is CASSQDSLRESAEKLFF. CDR3 DNA sequence: TGCGCCAGCAGCCAAGACTCTCTCAGGGAAAGTGCGGAAAAACTGTTTTTT.

CDR3 bases: TGTGCCAGCAGCTTATTCGGCGGGAGCGTCGTTGAGCAGTTCTTC. Translated: CASSLFGGSVVEQFF. This chain links TRBV7-8 with TRBJ2-1; 7 bases are shared with TRBD2. Trimming removed 2 bases from V and 9 bases from J; junction bases left unmatched: 10. Germline V lookup: CDR1 SGHVS, CDR2 FQNEAQ. The CDR3 has 15 residues.

This chain joins TRBV14 and TRBJ2-7, with 9 bases lining up with TRBD2. Germline values: CDR1 SGHDN, CDR2 FVKESK. Trimming removed 2 bases from V and 3 bases from J; junction bases left unmatched: 2. The CDR3 consists of 14 residues. DNA of the CDR3: TGTGCCAGCAGCCAAATTAGCGGGAGCTACGAGCAGTACTTC. Its translation: CASSQISGSYEQYF.

This clone was found a few times. The V and J genes are TRBV2 and TRBJ1-1; D is perhaps TRBD1 (5 bases). The CDR3 has 12 residues. The V and J ends lost 7 bases and 3 bases respectively, with 9 bases between them. Germline lookup yields CDR1 SNHLY and CDR2 FYNNEI. CDR3 coding DNA: TGTGCCAGCAACCGGGGGGACACTGAAGCTTTCTTT. It is translated as CASNRGDTEAFF.